The text below deals with one T cell receptor beta chain. The sample originates from a study of OX40 agonist ivuxolimab in advanced cancers. The ends lost 2 bases at V and 7 bases at J; junction bases unmatched: 1. In germline, CDR1 is MNHNS, CDR2 SASEGT. This CDR3 region has 12 residues. Data came from immunoSEQ multiplex PCR; TCRdb stores just in-frame clones and leaves some out. Here the sample spans 80,000 to 85,000 clones, about 86% being singletons. The input for sequencing was CD4+ or CD8+ T cells sorted from blood, taken in a trial of the OX40 agonist ivuxolimab. The genes are TRBV6-1 and TRBJ1-1; the match to TRBD1 covers 7 bases. This clonotype originated in an adult with an advanced solid tumor such as melanoma, head and neck, liver or kidney cancer. CDR3 in DNA: TGTGCCAGCAGTGAAAACAGGGGTGAAGCTTTCTTT. It encodes CASSENRGEAFF.